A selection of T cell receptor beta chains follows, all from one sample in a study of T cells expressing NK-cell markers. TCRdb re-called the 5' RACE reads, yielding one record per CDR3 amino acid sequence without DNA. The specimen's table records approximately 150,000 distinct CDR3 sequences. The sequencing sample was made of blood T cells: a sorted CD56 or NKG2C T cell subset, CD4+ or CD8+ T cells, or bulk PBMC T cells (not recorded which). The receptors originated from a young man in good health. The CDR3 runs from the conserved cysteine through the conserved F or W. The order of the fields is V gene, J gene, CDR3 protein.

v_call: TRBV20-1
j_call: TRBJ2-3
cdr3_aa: CSALDWQYTDTQYF

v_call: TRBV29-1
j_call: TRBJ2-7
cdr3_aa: CSWTSGYEQYF

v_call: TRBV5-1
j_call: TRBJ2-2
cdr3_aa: CASSPGLAAANTGELFF

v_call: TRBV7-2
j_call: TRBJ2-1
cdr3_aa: CASSLPGLANNEQFF

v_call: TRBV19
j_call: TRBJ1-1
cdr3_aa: CASSIGKSMGTQAFF

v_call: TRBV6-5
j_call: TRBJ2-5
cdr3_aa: CASSSWEQETQYF

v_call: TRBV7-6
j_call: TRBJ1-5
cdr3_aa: CASSLVGDSNQPQHF

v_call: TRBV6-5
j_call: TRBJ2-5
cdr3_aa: CASSYLGRFQETQYF

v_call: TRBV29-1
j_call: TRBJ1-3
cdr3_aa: CSVEGGTPYSSSGNTIYF

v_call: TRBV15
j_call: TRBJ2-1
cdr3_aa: CATSPGRGVGHEQFF

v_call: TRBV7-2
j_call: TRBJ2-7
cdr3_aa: CASSPGDPDSSYEQYF

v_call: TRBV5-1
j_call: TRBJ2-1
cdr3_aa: CASATPGGHEQFF

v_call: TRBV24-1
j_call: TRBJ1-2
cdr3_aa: CATSDGGYGYTF

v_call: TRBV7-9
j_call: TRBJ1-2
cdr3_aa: CASSSSGQGNYGYTF

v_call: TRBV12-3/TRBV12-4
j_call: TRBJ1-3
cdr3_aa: CASRIGGNTIYF

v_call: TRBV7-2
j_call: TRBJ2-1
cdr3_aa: CASSLFGTVESRLAGGYNEQFF

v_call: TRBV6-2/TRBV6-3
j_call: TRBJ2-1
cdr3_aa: CASLAEDNEQFF

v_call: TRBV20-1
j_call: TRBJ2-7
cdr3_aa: CSASLAGGTRLAYEQYF

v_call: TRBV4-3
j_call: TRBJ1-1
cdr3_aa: CASSQDFRDTEAFF

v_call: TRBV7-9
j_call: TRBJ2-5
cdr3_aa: CASSTRGLYQETQYF

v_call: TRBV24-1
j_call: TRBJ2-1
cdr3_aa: CATSRYAVNEQFF

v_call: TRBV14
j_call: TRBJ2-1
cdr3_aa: CASSQGPGGVNEQFF

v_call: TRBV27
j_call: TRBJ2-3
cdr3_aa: CASSSTGQLTDTQYF

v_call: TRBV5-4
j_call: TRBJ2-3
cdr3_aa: CASREATDPPDTQYF

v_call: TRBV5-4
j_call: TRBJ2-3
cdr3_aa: CASSRGTSGLGTQYF

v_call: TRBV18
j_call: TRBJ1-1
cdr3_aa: CASSPSTTGTEAFF

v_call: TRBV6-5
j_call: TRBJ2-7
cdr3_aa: CASSLASGSEQYF

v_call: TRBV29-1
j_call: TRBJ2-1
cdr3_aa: CSVEARPGRSYNEQFF

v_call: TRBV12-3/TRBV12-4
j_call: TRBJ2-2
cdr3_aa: CASSSGAYTGELFF

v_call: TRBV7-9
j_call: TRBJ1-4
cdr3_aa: CASSTRQGGDEKLFF

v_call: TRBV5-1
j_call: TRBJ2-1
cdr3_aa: CASSLRHNEQFF

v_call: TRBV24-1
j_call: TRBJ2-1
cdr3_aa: CATNPGQGSYEQFF

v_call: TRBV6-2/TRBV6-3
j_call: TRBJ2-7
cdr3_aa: CASSYLTGYEQYF

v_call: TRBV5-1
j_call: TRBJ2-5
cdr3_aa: CASSPGQTNLEETQYF

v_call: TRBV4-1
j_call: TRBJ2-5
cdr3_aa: CASSQDRGSGETQYF

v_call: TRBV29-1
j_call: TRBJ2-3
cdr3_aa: CSAARTSGTDTQYF

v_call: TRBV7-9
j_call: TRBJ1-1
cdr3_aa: CASSLPRGPWGVTEAFF

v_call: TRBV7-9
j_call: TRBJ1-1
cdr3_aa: CASSPPDSLEAFF

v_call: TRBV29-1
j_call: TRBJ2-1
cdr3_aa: CSVELAGVTSSYNEQFF

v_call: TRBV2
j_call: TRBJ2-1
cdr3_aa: CASSEGVPGQVGIDEQFF

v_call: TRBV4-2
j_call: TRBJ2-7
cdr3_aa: CASSPFREGSYEQYF

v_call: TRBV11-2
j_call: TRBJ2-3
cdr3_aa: CASSPWLGTDTQYF

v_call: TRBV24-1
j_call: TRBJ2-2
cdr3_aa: CATRGQGDTGELFF